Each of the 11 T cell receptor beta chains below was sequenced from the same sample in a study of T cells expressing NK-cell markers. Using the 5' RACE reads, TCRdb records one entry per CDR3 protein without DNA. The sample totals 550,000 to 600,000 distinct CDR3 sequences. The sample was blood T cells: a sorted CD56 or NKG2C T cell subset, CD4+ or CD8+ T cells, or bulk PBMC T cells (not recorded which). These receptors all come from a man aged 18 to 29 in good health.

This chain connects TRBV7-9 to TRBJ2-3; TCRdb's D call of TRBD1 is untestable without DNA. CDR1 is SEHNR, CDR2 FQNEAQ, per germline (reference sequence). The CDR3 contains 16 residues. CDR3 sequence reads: CASSVWGHRSTDTQYF.

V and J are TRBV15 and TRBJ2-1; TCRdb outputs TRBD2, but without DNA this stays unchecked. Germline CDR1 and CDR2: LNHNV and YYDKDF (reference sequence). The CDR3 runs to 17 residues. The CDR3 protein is CATSRETGTINYNEQFF.

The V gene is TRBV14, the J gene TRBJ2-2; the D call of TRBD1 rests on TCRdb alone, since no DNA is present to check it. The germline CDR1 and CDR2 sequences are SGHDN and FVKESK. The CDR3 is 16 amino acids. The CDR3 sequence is CASSPHGQGNTGELFF.

This CDR3 reads CASSDRLTNTGELFF. The rearrangement links TRBV25-1 to TRBJ2-2. CDR1 and CDR2 from the germline V gene are MGHDK and SYGVNS. There are 15 residues in the CDR3. Drawing the rest from reference TRBV25-1 and TRBJ2-2, the complete variable domain is EADIYQTPRYLVIGTGKKITLECSQTMGHDKMYWYQQDPGMELHLIHYSYGVNSTEKGDLSSESTVSRIRTEHFPLTLESARPSHTSQYLCASSDRLTNTGELFFGEGSRLTVL.

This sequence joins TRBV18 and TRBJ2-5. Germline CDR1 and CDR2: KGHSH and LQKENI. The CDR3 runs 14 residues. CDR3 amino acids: CASSPSRYQETQYF.

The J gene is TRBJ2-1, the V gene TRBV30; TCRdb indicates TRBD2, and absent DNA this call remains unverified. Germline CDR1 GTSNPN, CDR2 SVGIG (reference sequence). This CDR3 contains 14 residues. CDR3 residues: CAWSISASYNEQFF.

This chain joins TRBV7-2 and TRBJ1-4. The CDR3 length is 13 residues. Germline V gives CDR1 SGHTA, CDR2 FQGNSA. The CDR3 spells CASSLGRAEKLFF. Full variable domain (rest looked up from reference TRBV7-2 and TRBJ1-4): GAGVSQSPSNKVTEKGKDVELRCDPISGHTALYWYRQSLGQGLEFLIYFQGNSAPDKSGLPSDRFSAERTGGSVSTLTIQRTQQEDSAVYLCASSLGRAEKLFFGSGTQLSVL.

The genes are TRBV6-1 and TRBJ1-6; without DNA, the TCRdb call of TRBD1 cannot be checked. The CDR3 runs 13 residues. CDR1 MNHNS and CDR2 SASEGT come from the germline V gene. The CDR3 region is CATRHRGDSPLHF.

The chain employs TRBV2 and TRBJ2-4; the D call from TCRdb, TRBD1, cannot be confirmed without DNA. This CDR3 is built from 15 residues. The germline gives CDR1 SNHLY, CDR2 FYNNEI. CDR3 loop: CASSEARTVLDIQYF. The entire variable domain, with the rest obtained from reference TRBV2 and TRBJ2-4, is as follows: EPEVTQTPSHQVTQMGQEVILRCVPISNHLYFYWYRQILGQKVEFLVSFYNNEISEKSEIFDDQFSVERPDGSNFTLKIRSTKLEDSAMYFCASSEARTVLDIQYFGAGTRLSVL.

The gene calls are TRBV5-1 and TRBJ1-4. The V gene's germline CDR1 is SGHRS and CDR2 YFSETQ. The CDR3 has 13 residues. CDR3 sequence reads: CASSPGLSEKLFF.

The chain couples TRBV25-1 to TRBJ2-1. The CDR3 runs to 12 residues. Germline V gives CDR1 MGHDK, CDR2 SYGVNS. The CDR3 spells CASSVRQVEQFF.